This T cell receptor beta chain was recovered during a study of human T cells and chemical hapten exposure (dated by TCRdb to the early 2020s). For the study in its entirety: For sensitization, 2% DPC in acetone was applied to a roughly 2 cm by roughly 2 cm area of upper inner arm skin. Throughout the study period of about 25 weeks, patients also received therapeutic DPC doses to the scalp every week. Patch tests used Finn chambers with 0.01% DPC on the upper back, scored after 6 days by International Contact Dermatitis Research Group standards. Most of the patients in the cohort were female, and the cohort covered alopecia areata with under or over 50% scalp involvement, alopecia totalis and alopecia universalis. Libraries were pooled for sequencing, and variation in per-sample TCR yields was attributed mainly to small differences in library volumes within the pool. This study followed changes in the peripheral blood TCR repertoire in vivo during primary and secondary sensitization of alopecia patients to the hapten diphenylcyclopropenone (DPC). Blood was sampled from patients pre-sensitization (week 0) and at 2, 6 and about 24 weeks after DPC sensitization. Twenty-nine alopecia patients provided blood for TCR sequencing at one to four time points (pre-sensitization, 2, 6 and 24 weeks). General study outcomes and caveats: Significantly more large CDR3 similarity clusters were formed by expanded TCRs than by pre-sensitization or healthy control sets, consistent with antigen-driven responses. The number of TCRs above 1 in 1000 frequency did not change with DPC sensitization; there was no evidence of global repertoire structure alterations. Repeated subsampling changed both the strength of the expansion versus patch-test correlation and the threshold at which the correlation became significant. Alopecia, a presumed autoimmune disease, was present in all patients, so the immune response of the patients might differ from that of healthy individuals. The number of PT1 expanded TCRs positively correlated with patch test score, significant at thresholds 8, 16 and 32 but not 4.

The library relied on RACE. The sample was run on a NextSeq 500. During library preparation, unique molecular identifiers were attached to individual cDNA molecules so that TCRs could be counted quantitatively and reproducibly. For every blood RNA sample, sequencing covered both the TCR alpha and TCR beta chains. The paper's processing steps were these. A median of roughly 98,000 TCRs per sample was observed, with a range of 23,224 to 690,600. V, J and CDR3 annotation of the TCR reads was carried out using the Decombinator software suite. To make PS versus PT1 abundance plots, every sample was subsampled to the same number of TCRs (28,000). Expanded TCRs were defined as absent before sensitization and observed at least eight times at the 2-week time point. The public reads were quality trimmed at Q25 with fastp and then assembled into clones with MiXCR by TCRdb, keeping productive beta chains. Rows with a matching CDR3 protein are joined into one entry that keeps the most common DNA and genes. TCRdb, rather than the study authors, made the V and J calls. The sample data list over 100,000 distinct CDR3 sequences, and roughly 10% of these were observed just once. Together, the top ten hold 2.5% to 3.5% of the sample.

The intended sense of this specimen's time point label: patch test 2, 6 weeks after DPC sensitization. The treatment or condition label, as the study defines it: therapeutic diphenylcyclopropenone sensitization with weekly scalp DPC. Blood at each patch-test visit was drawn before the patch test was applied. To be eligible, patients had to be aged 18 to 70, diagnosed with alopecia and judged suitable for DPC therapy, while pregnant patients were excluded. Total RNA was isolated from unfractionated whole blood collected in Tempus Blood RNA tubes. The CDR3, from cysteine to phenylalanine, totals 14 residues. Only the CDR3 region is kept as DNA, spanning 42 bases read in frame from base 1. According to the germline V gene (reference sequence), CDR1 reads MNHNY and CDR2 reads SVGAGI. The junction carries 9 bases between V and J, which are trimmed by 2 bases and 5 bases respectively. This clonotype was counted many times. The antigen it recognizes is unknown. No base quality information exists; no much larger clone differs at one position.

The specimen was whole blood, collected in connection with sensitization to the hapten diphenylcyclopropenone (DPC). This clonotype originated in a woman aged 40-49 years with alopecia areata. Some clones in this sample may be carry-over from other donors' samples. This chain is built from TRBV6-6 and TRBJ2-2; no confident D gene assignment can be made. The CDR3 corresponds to CASSYRVATGELFF. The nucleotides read TGTGCCAGCAGTTACAGGGTAGCAACCGGGGAGCTGTTTTTT.